The present entry profiles one TCR beta chain with its context. This specimen belongs to a study of blood T cell repertoires in COVID-19. Study at large: The United States, Italy and Spain were the sources of the acute and convalescent COVID-19 samples. PBMCs, B-cell-depleted T cells, or T cells provided the cDNA or gDNA that made up the material.

Source study methods: For nucleated cells, counts were estimated from reference gene primer amplification. Method: immunoSEQ multiplex PCR; TCRdb's copy keeps in-frame clones and lacks some. That table furnishes V, J and clone size, whereas the DNA furnished D and trimming. The table lists roughly 150,000 clones, 70% to 90% of them singletons. The sequence was obtained from a man aged 60 to 69 with acute or convalescent COVID-19. Sequencing was carried out using peripheral blood.

CDR3 loop: CASNGRGSPLHF. The DNA for the CDR3 is TGTGCCAGCAATGGCAGAGGTTCACCCCTCCACTTT. The gene calls are TRBV2 and TRBJ1-6; D call uncertain. In germline, CDR1 is SNHLY, CDR2 FYNNEI. The CDR3 is 12 residues long. V dropped 7 bases and J dropped 9 bases, with 10 bases sitting between them.